Listed here are 28 T cell receptor beta chains from one sample, sequenced in a study of shared T cell receptors in the human thymus. Using immunoSEQ multiplex PCR, the repertoire was profiled, and TCRdb retains in-frame clones only, with some absent. The sample gives about 540,000 clones, around 78% of which show up once; more than 0.01% is in the top ten. These same records also appear under a second study, on human thymus T cells.

The material sequenced was thymocytes. These receptors all stem from a boy less than two years old with a congenital heart defect.

The chain recombines TRBV7-8 with TRBJ1-2; D gene ambiguous. Germline V gene data show CDR1 as SGHVS and CDR2 as FQNEAQ. The V and J ends lost 1 base and 5 bases respectively, with 17 bases between them. The CDR3 length is 16 residues. CDR3 nucleotide sequence: TGTGCCAGCAGCTTAGTCCCTAAAACGGGGAAATATGGCTACACCTTC. This encodes CASSLVPKTGKYGYTF.

The V and J genes are TRBV27 and TRBJ1-4, with a weak D call TRBD1 (6 bases). CDR1 and CDR2 from the germline V gene are MNHEY and SMNVEV (reference sequence). This CDR3 is built from 12 residues. V was pared by 4 bases and J by 11 bases, with 11 bases between. The CDR3 region is CASSSSGDKLFF. The CDR3 DNA reads TGTGCCAGCAGTTCCTCAGGGGATAAACTGTTTTTT.

This chain connects TRBV5-3 to TRBJ1-5; D is perhaps TRBD1 (5 bases). TRBV5-3 is an ORF, and what it does is uncertain. V was trimmed by 0 bases and J by 3 bases, leaving 13 bases between them. The CDR3 spans 16 residues. CDR3 in amino acids: CARSLESGQINQPQHF. CDR3 bases: TGTGCCAGAAGCTTGGAATCCGGACAAATCAATCAGCCCCAGCATTTT.

The CDR3 bases are TGTGCCACCAGCAGAGATGAGGGGCGGGAAGGGACCGGGGAGCTGTTTTTT. As protein: CATSRDEGREGTGELFF. The chain employs TRBV15 and TRBJ2-2, with D perhaps matching TRBD2 (6 bases). V gave up 0 bases and J gave up 5 bases, with 16 bases separating them. This CDR3 has 17 amino acids. The germline CDR1 and CDR2 sequences are LNHNV and YYDKDF (reference sequence).

The genes are TRBV5-1 and TRBJ1-1; perhaps TRBD1 as D (5 bases). The CDR3 length is 13 residues. The V end lost 4 bases, the J end lost 7 bases, and 14 bases lay between the germline ends. Germline loops: CDR1 SGHRS, CDR2 YFSETQ. The CDR3 sequence is CASSRAGDIEAFF. The CDR3 nucleotides read TGCGCCAGCAGCCGGGCGGGGGATATTGAAGCTTTCTTT.

For the CDR3, the DNA is TGTGCCAGCAGCTGGACTCCAGGGGGCAAATGGACTGAAGCTTTCTTT. This gives the protein CASSWTPGGKWTEAFF. The chain employs TRBV5-6 and TRBJ1-1; 8 bases fit TRBD1. Germline loops: CDR1 SGHDT, CDR2 YYEEEE. The CDR3 loop spans 16 amino acids. With 3 bases clipped from V and 5 bases from J, the junction kept 12 bases outside the gene matches. The variable domain in full, with the rest retrieved from reference TRBV5-6 and TRBJ1-1, is DAGVTQSPTHLIKTRGQQVTLRCSPKSGHDTVSWYQQALGQGPQFIFQYYEEEERQRGNFPDRFSGHQFPNYSSELNVNALLLGDSALYLCASSWTPGGKWTEAFFGQGTRLTVV.

The chain has TRBV5-1 and TRBJ2-3; 10 bases agree with TRBD2. The junction had 12 bases not matched to a gene; V was cut back by 4 bases and J by 7 bases. This CDR3 spans 16 amino acids. In germline, CDR1 is SGHRS, CDR2 YFSETQ. This chain's CDR3 is CASSHTQSGRAYTQYF. DNA of the CDR3: TGCGCCAGCAGCCACACCCAGAGCGGGAGGGCCTATACGCAGTATTTT.

The chain joins TRBV27 to TRBJ2-5; 12 bases agree with TRBD2. The germline CDR1 and CDR2 sequences are MNHEY and SMNVEV (reference sequence). V dropped 5 bases and J dropped 1; count of bases not matched to a gene: 11. CDR3 length equals 18 residues. The CDR3 nucleotides read TGTGCCAGCAGTCGGCTAGCGGGAGGGCAGGTTGGCCAAGAGACCCAGTACTTC. It translates to CASSRLAGGQVGQETQYF.

The chain has TRBV10-3 and TRBJ2-1; D gene ambiguous. The CDR3 is 13 residues long. Germline lookup yields CDR1 ENHRY and CDR2 SYGVKD. V was cut by 5 bases and J by 4 bases, with 9 bases left in between. CDR3 region: CAISYYEYNEQFF. CDR3 sequence (DNA): TGTGCCATCAGTTACTACGAGTACAATGAGCAGTTCTTC.

This rearrangement joins TRBV4-3 to TRBJ2-5; the match to TRBD2 covers 13 bases. The CDR3 loop spans 18 amino acids. Trimming cost V 0 bases and J 5 bases; bases outside gene matches: 9. CDR1 and CDR2 from the germline V gene are LGHNA and YSLEER. The CDR3 reads CASSQDPRTSGGGETQYF. The CDR3 DNA sequence: TGCGCCAGCAGCCAAGATCCCAGGACTAGCGGGGGCGGGGAGACCCAGTACTTC.

The chain couples TRBV4-3 to TRBJ2-7, with TRBD2 identical over 9 bases. Per the germline V gene, CDR1 is LGHNA and CDR2 is YSLEER. The CDR3 loop spans 17 amino acids. With 0 bases clipped from V and 2 bases from J, the junction kept 8 bases outside the gene matches. The CDR3 is CASSQEASGTNPYEQYF. For the CDR3, the DNA is TGCGCCAGCAGCCAAGAGGCTAGCGGGACTAACCCCTACGAGCAGTACTTC.

The chain couples TRBV7-2 to TRBJ1-1; D is uncertain. This CDR3 spans 14 amino acids. Germline lookup yields CDR1 SGHTA and CDR2 FQGNSA. Trimming left V 0 bases short and J 7 bases short, with 12 bases between. CDR3 sequence reads: CASSLAGGSCEAFF. CDR3 sequence (DNA): TGTGCCAGCAGCTTAGCAGGTGGGAGTTGTGAAGCTTTCTTT.

This chain uses TRBV19 with TRBJ2-1; D is ambiguous. The ends were cut back, 5 bases at V and 9 bases at J, with 14 bases in the middle. This CDR3 is 13 amino acids long. Germline assignment: CDR1 LNHDA and CDR2 SQIVND (reference sequence). CDR3 bases: TGTGCCAGTAGTTCGCGACTGGTCGGTGAGCAGTTCTTC. It translates to CASSSRLVGEQFF.

This rearrangement joins TRBV4-3 to TRBJ2-3; 9 positions agree with TRBD1. The length of the CDR3 is 17 residues. Per germline, CDR1 LGHNA and CDR2 YSLEER. V was pared by 4 bases and J by 1 base, with 9 bases of the junction left unmatched. CDR3: CASSPLLRDRGTDTQYF. In DNA form, the CDR3 reads TGCGCCAGCAGCCCCCTTCTCCGGGACAGGGGCACAGATACGCAGTATTTT.

This clone was detected only once. V usage is TRBV6-5 and J usage is TRBJ1-1, with TRBD1 as a possible D gene (6 bases). The CDR3 covers 16 residues. V lost 2 bases to trimming and J lost 1 base, with 14 bases between them. Per germline, CDR1 MNHEY and CDR2 SVGAGI. As DNA, the CDR3 is TGTGCCAGCAGTTACGAGGGGGGGCGTCGGAACACTGAAGCTTTCTTT. Amino acids: CASSYEGGRRNTEAFF.

This chain links TRBV6-1 with TRBJ2-7, with D uncertain. CDR1 and CDR2 (germline): MNHNS, SASEGT. The CDR3 contains 14 residues. V dropped 1 base and J dropped 2 bases, with 9 bases sitting between them. CDR3 sequence (DNA): TGTGCCAGCAGTGAAGGCTTGGCAACCTACGAGCAGTACTTC. Encoded protein: CASSEGLATYEQYF.

CDR3 bases: TGTGCCAGCAGTTTGGAGGGGTGGGCCACTGAAGCTTTCTTT. Translation: CASSLEGWATEAFF. The chain recombines TRBV27 with TRBJ1-1, with a tentative D call TRBD1 (5 bases). Germline V lookup: CDR1 MNHEY, CDR2 SMNVEV (reference sequence). The CDR3 contains 14 residues. V was clipped by 3 bases and J by 4 bases, with 12 bases between them.

In its sample, this clone was seen a few times. The chain joins TRBV6-1 to TRBJ2-3; 8 bases fit TRBD1. Germline CDR1 MNHNS, CDR2 SASEGT. The CDR3 consists of 14 residues. Unmatched junction bases numbered 3, after V lost 6 bases and J lost 1 base. DNA of the CDR3: TGTGCCAGCAGGGTGACAGGGGGCACAGATACGCAGTATTTT. Translated: CASRVTGGTDTQYF.

V usage is TRBV9 and J usage is TRBJ2-1, with a possible D match to TRBD2 (6 bases). Germline V CDR1 and CDR2: SGDLS, YYNGEE. V was clipped by 3 bases and J by 0 bases, with 19 bases between them. The CDR3 spans 18 residues. This CDR3 reads CASSAVSPGALSYNEQFF. The CDR3 DNA reads TGTGCCAGCAGCGCGGTTTCCCCGGGAGCCCTCTCCTACAATGAGCAGTTCTTC.

This clone was counted once. V and J are TRBV5-6 and TRBJ2-1; 11 bases are a match to TRBD2. The CDR3 loop spans 17 amino acids. Germline assignment: CDR1 SGHDT and CDR2 YYEEEE. The V gene end was trimmed by 4 bases and the J gene end by 8 bases; junction bases not matched to a gene: 14. CDR3 region: CASSNRLAGFPYDEQFF. The CDR3 coding sequence is TGTGCCAGCAGCAATCGACTAGCGGGGTTCCCCTATGATGAGCAGTTCTTC.

This rearrangement joins TRBV28 to TRBJ2-7, with a weak D call TRBD1 (5 bases). Trimming removed 7 bases at V and 1 base at J, with 14 bases between. Germline V gene sequence: CDR1 MDHEN, CDR2 SYDVKM. The CDR3 extends over 14 amino acids. CDR3 residues: CASTFRTLSYEQYF. CDR3 DNA sequence: TGTGCCAGCACTTTCAGGACACTTTCCTACGAGCAGTACTTC.

The chain is built from TRBV27 and TRBJ2-7; a possible D gene is TRBD1 (6 bases). The germline V gene encodes CDR1 MNHEY and CDR2 SMNVEV (reference sequence). The V gene lost 3 bases and the J gene lost 2 bases, with 11 bases spanning the gap. The CDR3 length is 14 residues. The DNA of the CDR3 is TGTGCCAGCAGTTTGGGACACCACCCCTACGAGCAGTACTTC. This gives the protein CASSLGHHPYEQYF.

This clone was seen a handful of times. The CDR3 protein is CASSLAASGRAAQFF. As DNA, the CDR3 is TGTGCCAGCAGCTTGGCGGCTAGCGGGAGGGCCGCGCAGTTCTTC. This chain connects TRBV5-6 to TRBJ2-1, with 12 bases lining up with TRBD2. CDR1 and CDR2 (germline): SGHDT, YYEEEE. The trim removed 0 bases at V and 12 bases at J, leaving 7 bases unmatched. The CDR3 length is 15 residues.

The chain recombines TRBV4-3 with TRBJ1-3, with TRBD1 matching over 7 bases. Trimming at V came to 4 bases and at J to 2 bases, leaving 11 bases not matched to a gene. Germline V lookup: CDR1 LGHNA, CDR2 YSLEER. This CDR3 has 17 amino acids. CDR3 sequence reads: CASSPGGQGGTGNTIYF. CDR3 nucleotide sequence: TGCGCCAGCAGCCCTGGGGGTCAAGGGGGCACTGGAAACACCATATATTTT.

The chain recombines TRBV9 with TRBJ1-3; D possibly corresponds to TRBD1 (6 bases). The CDR3 has 15 residues. Between the trimmed V and J ends, which lost 3 bases and 0 bases, there was a span of 10 bases. CDR1 is SGDLS, CDR2 YYNGEE, per germline. The CDR3 sequence: CASSAGDLSGNTIYF. The DNA for the CDR3 is TGTGCCAGCAGCGCAGGGGACCTCTCTGGAAACACCATATATTTT.

Written as DNA, the CDR3 is TGTGCCATCAGGCACAGGGGGGACCACTATGGCTACACCTTC. Its protein is CAIRHRGDHYGYTF. This rearrangement joins TRBV10-3 to TRBJ1-2; TRBD1 matches at 8 bases. With 6 bases clipped from V and 3 bases from J, the junction kept 6 bases outside the gene matches. Germline values: CDR1 ENHRY, CDR2 SYGVKD. The CDR3 spans 14 residues.

This clone has a single count. V and J are TRBV28 and TRBJ2-7, with D possibly matching TRBD1 (6 bases). This CDR3 is 16 amino acids long. CDR1 and CDR2 from the germline V gene are MDHEN and SYDVKM. V lost 4 bases and J 0 bases, leaving 16 bases between the germline ends. CDR3 protein: CASSSPDSYPSYEQYF. The CDR3 nucleotides are TGTGCCAGCAGTTCCCCGGACAGCTACCCCTCCTACGAGCAGTACTTC.

The chain uses TRBV5-1 and TRBJ1-4, with D possibly being TRBD1 (6 bases). This CDR3 is built from 18 residues. V was trimmed by 4 bases and J by 1 base, leaving 20 bases between them. Germline loops: CDR1 SGHRS, CDR2 YFSETQ. The CDR3 reads CASSGKDSSLGTNEKLFF. The CDR3 bases are TGCGCCAGCAGCGGAAAGGACAGCTCTCTTGGAACTAATGAAAAACTGTTTTTT.